Detailed here is one T cell receptor (beta chain). Repertoires were generated with immunoSEQ multiplex PCR, while TCRdb's copy carries only in-frame clones and drops some. The profile shows approximately 150,000 clones, 85% to 95% of them singletons. The entry originates in a study of blood T cell repertoires in COVID-19. Overall study context: Samples taken during acute and convalescent COVID-19 were collected in the United States, Italy and Spain. In each case, the material was cDNA or gDNA derived from T cells, B-cell-depleted T cells, or PBMCs.

Per germline, CDR1 LNHDA and CDR2 SQIVND (reference sequence). CDR3 length: 13 residues. With 2 bases clipped from V and 4 bases from J, the junction kept 1 base outside the gene matches. Source material: peripheral blood. The TCR was taken from a woman in her fifties or sixties with COVID-19, enrolled during active disease. This chain connects TRBV19 to TRBJ1-2; TRBD1 matches 7 bases. Here the CDR3 reads CASSIQGVYGYTF. For the CDR3, the DNA is TGTGCCAGTAGTATACAGGGGGTCTATGGCTACACCTTC.